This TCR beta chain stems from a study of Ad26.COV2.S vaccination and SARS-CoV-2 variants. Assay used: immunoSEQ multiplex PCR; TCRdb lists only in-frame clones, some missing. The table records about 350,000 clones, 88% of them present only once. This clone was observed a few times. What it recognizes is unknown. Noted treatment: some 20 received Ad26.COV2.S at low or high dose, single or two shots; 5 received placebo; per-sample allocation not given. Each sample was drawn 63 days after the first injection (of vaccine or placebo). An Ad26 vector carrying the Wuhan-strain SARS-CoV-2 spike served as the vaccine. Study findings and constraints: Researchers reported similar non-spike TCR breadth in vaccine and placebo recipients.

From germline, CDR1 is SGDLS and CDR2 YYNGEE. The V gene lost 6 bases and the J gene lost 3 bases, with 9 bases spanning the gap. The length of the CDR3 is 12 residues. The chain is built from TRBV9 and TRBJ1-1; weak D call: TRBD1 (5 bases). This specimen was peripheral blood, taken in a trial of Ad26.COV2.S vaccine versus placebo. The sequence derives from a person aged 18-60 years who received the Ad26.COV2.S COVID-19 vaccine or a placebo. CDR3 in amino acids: CASTGGDTEAFF. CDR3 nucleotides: TGTGCCAGCACTGGGGGGGACACTGAAGCTTTCTTT.